The next 24 T cell receptor beta chains were all read from a single sample in a study of OX40 agonist ivuxolimab in advanced cancers. Clones were sequenced by immunoSEQ multiplex PCR, and TCRdb holds only the in-frame ones, with some missing. The sample holds roughly 89,000 clones, around 84% seen once. The input for sequencing was CD4+ or CD8+ T cells sorted from blood, taken in a trial of the OX40 agonist ivuxolimab. The receptor set was obtained from an adult with an advanced solid tumor such as melanoma, head and neck, liver or kidney cancer.

The V gene is TRBV11-2, the J gene TRBJ2-1; possible D gene TRBD2, 6 bases. V was cut by 3 bases and J by 2 bases, with 11 bases left in between. The CDR3 covers 15 residues. Germline V lookup: CDR1 SGHAT, CDR2 FQNNGV. This CDR3 reads CASSFSAGPYNEQFF. For the CDR3, the DNA is TGTGCCAGCAGCTTTAGCGCGGGACCCTACAATGAGCAGTTCTTC.

The rearrangement joins TRBV19 to TRBJ2-1; 15 bases align to TRBD2. Trimming took 6 bases from V and 8 from J; bases not matched to a gene: 11. This CDR3 has 17 amino acids. Germline-derived CDR1 and CDR2 are LNHDA and SQIVND (reference sequence). CDR3 sequence reads: CASRARGTSGGIDEQFF. The CDR3 bases are TGTGCCAGTAGAGCGAGAGGGACTAGCGGGGGGATCGATGAGCAGTTCTTC.

The rearrangement joins TRBV2 to TRBJ1-3, with 7 bases identical to TRBD1. Trimming removed 2 bases from V and 0 bases from J; junction bases left unmatched: 4. The CDR3 totals 16 residues. Germline V gene sequence: CDR1 SNHLY, CDR2 FYNNEI. Here the CDR3 DNA reads TGTGCCAGCAGTGAATGGGGGACAGTCTCTGGAAACACCATATATTTT. It encodes CASSEWGTVSGNTIYF.

DNA of the CDR3: TGTGCCAGCAGCTTATACACAGACTCCTACAATGAGCAGTTCTTC. Its translation is CASSLYTDSYNEQFF. The chain recombines TRBV7-7 with TRBJ2-1, with unresolved D. The CDR3 runs 15 residues. Germline V gives CDR1 SSHAT, CDR2 FNYEAQ (reference sequence). V was pared by 2 bases and J by 0 bases, with 8 bases between.

The count of this clone is one. V gene TRBV5-1 combines with J gene TRBJ2-1; D possibly matches TRBD1 or TRBD2 (6 bases each). The CDR3 runs 14 residues. Germline V gene lookup returns CDR1 SGHRS and CDR2 YFSETQ. The V end lost 0 bases, the J end lost 5 bases, and 9 bases lay between the germline ends. CDR3 nucleotides: TGCGCCAGCAGCTTGGTAGGGGGGAACAATGAGCAGTTCTTC. Residues: CASSLVGGNNEQFF.

This clone has a single count. The rearrangement joins TRBV18 to TRBJ2-7; D is ambiguous. Germline V gene sequence: CDR1 KGHSH, CDR2 LQKENI. There are 16 residues in the CDR3. V was trimmed by 6 bases and J by 0 bases, leaving 18 bases between them. Here the CDR3 DNA reads TGTGCCAGCTCGCGCAATAGAGCTGAACACTCCTACGAGCAGTACTTC. Protein: CASSRNRAEHSYEQYF.

The chain joins TRBV7-2 to TRBJ2-3; D is unresolved. CDR3 size: 14 residues. V lost 4 bases and J lost 4, with 12 bases in between. CDR1 SGHTA and CDR2 FQGNSA come from the germline V gene. The CDR3 DNA is TGTGCCAGCAGCTCGGCCTTTCCGGCAGATACGCAGTATTTT. The encoded protein is CASSSAFPADTQYF. Supplemented by reference TRBV7-2 and TRBJ2-3, the full variable domain reads GAGVSQSPSNKVTEKGKDVELRCDPISGHTALYWYRQSLGQGLEFLIYFQGNSAPDKSGLPSDRFSAERTGGSVSTLTIQRTQQEDSAVYLCASSSAFPADTQYFGPGTRLTVL.

This clone was seen only a few times. The chain carries TRBV7-8 and TRBJ2-2; 7 nucleotides match TRBD2. Trimming at V came to 5 bases and at J to 7 bases, leaving 7 bases not matched to a gene. This CDR3 has 14 residues. The germline CDR1 and CDR2 sequences are SGHVS and FQNEAQ. The CDR3: CASSRAGLFGELFF. CDR3 sequence (DNA): TGTGCCAGCAGCCGAGCGGGACTGTTCGGGGAGCTGTTTTTT. Together with reference TRBV7-8 and TRBJ2-2, the CDR3 gives the full variable domain: GAGVSQSPRYKVAKRGQDVALRCDPISGHVSLFWYQQALGQGPEFLTYFQNEAQLDKSGLPSDRFFAERPEGSVSTLKIQRTQQEDSAVYLCASSRAGLFGELFFGEGSRLTVL.

The V and J genes are TRBV28 and TRBJ2-7; 7 nucleotides agree with TRBD1. V lost 6 bases and J lost 0; bases outside the gene matches: 2. Germline values: CDR1 MDHEN, CDR2 SYDVKM. The CDR3 is 13 amino acids. The CDR3 region has the DNA TGTGCCAGCAGAAACAGGGGCTCCTACGAGCAGTACTTC. Translating gives CASRNRGSYEQYF.

This rearrangement joins TRBV27 to TRBJ2-3; 7 positions agree with TRBD2. Per the germline V gene, CDR1 is MNHEY and CDR2 is SMNVEV (reference sequence). V dropped 6 bases and J dropped 3; count of bases not matched to a gene: 9. There are 15 residues in the CDR3. For the CDR3, the DNA is TGTGCCAGCAGCACCCGGGGGGTGATAACAGATACGCAGTATTTT. Translated: CASSTRGVITDTQYF.

This chain uses TRBV30 with TRBJ1-6; 10 positions agree with TRBD1. This CDR3 has 15 residues. The V gene's germline CDR1 is GTSNPN and CDR2 SVGIG (reference sequence). The ends lost 2 bases at V and 7 bases at J; junction bases unmatched: 5. This chain's CDR3 is CAWSLADRGNSPLHF. CDR3 DNA: TGTGCCTGGAGTCTGGCGGACAGGGGGAATTCACCCCTCCACTTT. The full variable domain, completed using reference TRBV30 and TRBJ1-6, is SQTIHQWPATLVQPVGSPLSLECTVEGTSNPNLYWYRQAAGRGLQLLFYSVGIGQISSEVPQNLSASRPQDRQFILSSKKLLLSDSGFYLCAWSLADRGNSPLHFGNGTRLTVT.

V is TRBV29-1 and J is TRBJ2-3; D is uncertain. Germline CDR1 is SQVTM and CDR2 is ANQGSEA. V was trimmed by 3 bases and J by 4 bases, leaving 8 bases between them. The CDR3 consists of 12 residues. CDR3 protein: CSVESLSDTQYF. CDR3 nucleotides: TGCAGCGTTGAGAGCCTCTCAGATACGCAGTATTTT.

The gene calls are TRBV13 and TRBJ1-2; the match to TRBD1 covers 11 bases. The CDR3 is 14 residues long. CDR1 is PRHDT and CDR2 is FYEKMQ in the germline V gene (reference sequence). V dropped 5 bases and J dropped 7; count of bases not matched to a gene: 6. CDR3 in amino acids: CASSVGQGDSGYTF. CDR3 DNA sequence: TGTGCCAGCAGCGTGGGACAGGGGGATAGTGGCTACACCTTC.

The genes are TRBV2 and TRBJ2-3, with D uncertain. This CDR3 has 13 residues. The V gene's germline CDR1 is SNHLY and CDR2 FYNNEI. The V and J ends lost 4 bases and 5 bases respectively, with 10 bases between them. The CDR3 sequence is CASSGTWGDTQYF. In DNA, the CDR3 is TGTGCCAGCAGTGGGACCTGGGGAGATACGCAGTATTTT. Full variable domain (outside the CDR3, taken from reference TRBV2 and TRBJ2-3): EPEVTQTPSHQVTQMGQEVILRCVPISNHLYFYWYRQILGQKVEFLVSFYNNEISEKSEIFDDQFSVERPDGSNFTLKIRSTKLEDSAMYFCASSGTWGDTQYFGPGTRLTVL.

This clone was seen just once. The V gene is TRBV18, the J gene TRBJ2-7; no reliable D call. CDR1 KGHSH and CDR2 LQKENI come from the germline V gene. This CDR3 region has 15 residues. V was cut by 0 bases and J by 3 bases, with 12 bases left in between. The CDR3 DNA sequence: TGTGCCAGCTCACCACCGAACTCCAAGGGCTACGAGCAGTACTTC. Amino acids: CASSPPNSKGYEQYF.

This clone occurred a few times. Additional DNA sequences in this sample encode the identical CDR3. The V and J genes are TRBV6-5 and TRBJ2-1; D is perhaps TRBD2 (6 bases). Germline-derived CDR1 and CDR2 are MNHEY and SVGAGI. Trimming removed 2 bases from V and 7 bases from J, with 9 bases in between. CDR3 length: 13 residues. The DNA for the CDR3 is TGTGCCAGCAGTTACGCGGGGCCGAATGAGCAGTTCTTC. Translation: CASSYAGPNEQFF.

The V call is TRBV10-3, the J call TRBJ2-3; 11 nucleotides align to TRBD2. V trimming: 10 bases; J trimming: 2 bases; junction bases outside the gene matches: 5. Germline values: CDR1 ENHRY, CDR2 SYGVKD. The CDR3 loop spans 14 amino acids. CDR3 region: CATLAGEVTDTQYF. The CDR3 bases are TGTGCCACACTAGCGGGGGAGGTCACAGATACGCAGTATTTT.

CDR3 region: CSVEGGVRTDTQYF. CDR3 nucleotides: TGCAGCGTTGAAGGAGGGGTCCGCACAGATACGCAGTATTTT. This sequence joins TRBV29-1 and TRBJ2-3; tentatively, D is TRBD1 or TRBD2 (5 bases each). V was cut by 1 base and J by 1 base, with 9 bases left in between. Germline CDR1 reads SQVTM; CDR2 reads ANQGSEA. The CDR3 is 14 amino acids.

The chain has TRBV9 and TRBJ2-7; 7 positions match TRBD1. After removal of 4 bases from V and 1 base from J, the junction contained 5 bases not matched to a gene. The length of the CDR3 is 14 residues. Germline V gene lookup returns CDR1 SGDLS and CDR2 YYNGEE. Written as DNA, the CDR3 is TGTGCCAGCAGCCCTACAGGGGTATCCTACGAGCAGTACTTC. Residues: CASSPTGVSYEQYF.

This clone appeared a few times. J is TRBJ1-2 and V is TRBV5-4, with D unclear. V lost 0 bases to trimming and J lost 4 bases, with 4 bases between them. Per the germline V gene, CDR1 is SGHNT and CDR2 is YYREEE (reference sequence). This CDR3 contains 12 residues. In DNA form, the CDR3 reads TGTGCCAGCAGCTTGGACGCCTATGGCTACACCTTC. It translates to CASSLDAYGYTF.

In the case of this clone: Distinct nucleotide sequences in the sample also encode this CDR3. The chain employs TRBV7-3 and TRBJ2-7; D remains ambiguous. V was clipped by 0 bases and J by 5 bases, with 8 bases between them. Germline values: CDR1 SGHTA, CDR2 FQGTGA. This CDR3 has 13 residues. CDR3 bases: TGTGCCAGCAGCTTAACGGTCCGGGACGAGCAGTACTTC. It is translated as CASSLTVRDEQYF.

The chain couples TRBV5-1 to TRBJ2-7, with 11 bases identical to TRBD1. Germline values: CDR1 SGHRS, CDR2 YFSETQ. The junction had 9 bases not matched to a gene; V was cut back by 4 bases and J by 6 bases. CDR3 length: 15 residues. The chain's CDR3 is CASSLRIGTGGEQYF. DNA of the CDR3: TGCGCCAGCAGCCTACGAATTGGGACAGGGGGCGAGCAGTACTTC.

The chain recombines TRBV4-2 with TRBJ2-3, with D possibly being TRBD2 (5 bases). This CDR3 spans 15 amino acids. The germline gives CDR1 LGHNA, CDR2 YNFKEQ. V was trimmed by 1 base and J by 4 bases, leaving 12 bases between them. The CDR3 here is CASSQGARAPDTQYF. CDR3 in DNA: TGTGCCAGCAGCCAAGGAGCGAGGGCCCCAGATACGCAGTATTTT.

J is TRBJ2-7 and V is TRBV13, with D possibly called TRBD1 or TRBD2 (6 bases each). The CDR3 has 13 amino acids. Trimming cost V 5 bases and J 5 bases, with 13 bases left between them. Germline V gene data show CDR1 as PRHDT and CDR2 as FYEKMQ (reference sequence). The DNA of the CDR3 is TGTGCCAGCAGCCCTGGGGGGCCCCACGAGCAGTACTTC. Its protein product is CASSPGGPHEQYF. The full variable domain, in which reference TRBV13 and TRBJ2-7 provide the parts outside the CDR3, is AAGVIQSPRHLIKEKRETATLKCYPIPRHDTVYWYQQGPGQDPQFLISFYEKMQSDKGSIPDRFSAQQFSDYHSELNMSSLELGDSALYFCASSPGGPHEQYFGPGTRLTVT.